Following are 17 T cell receptor beta chains from one sample sequenced in a study of blood T cell repertoires in COVID-19. TCRdb keeps only in-frame clones here, not all; method: immunoSEQ multiplex PCR. Of tens of thousands of clones listed, about 93% are singletons. Source material: peripheral blood. The origin of the receptors is a woman between 50 and 59 years old in a cohort sampled during active COVID-19.

This chain links TRBV5-1 with TRBJ2-6; perhaps TRBD1 as D (5 bases). Trimming pared 3 bases from V and 0 bases from J, leaving 13 bases between. Germline CDR1 and CDR2: SGHRS and YFSETQ. This CDR3 spans 17 amino acids. As DNA, the CDR3 is TGCGCCAGCAGCTATGGAGACAGTTCCTCTGGGGCCAACGTCCTGACTTTC. Its protein product is CASSYGDSSSGANVLTF.

The chain links TRBV3-1 (or the pseudogene TRBV3-2) to TRBJ1-4; TRBD1 matches 9 bases. The trim removed 7 bases at V and 7 bases at J, leaving 7 bases unmatched. The length of the CDR3 is 14 residues. CDR1 is LGHDT, CDR2 YNNKEL, per germline (reference sequence). As DNA, the CDR3 is TGTGCCAGCACCGGGGGACAGGGAGGTGAAAAACTGTTTTTT. It codes for CASTGGQGGEKLFF.

The genes are TRBV18 and TRBJ1-3; no clear D gene. V was cut by 0 bases and J by 0 bases, with 12 bases left in between. The CDR3 contains 17 residues. The V gene's germline CDR1 is KGHSH and CDR2 LQKENI. In DNA form, the CDR3 reads TGTGCCAGCTCACCACCGTATGCGGGAAACTCTGGAAACACCATATATTTT. Its translation is CASSPPYAGNSGNTIYF.

This rearrangement joins TRBV7-2 to TRBJ2-5; D may be TRBD2 (6 bases). Germline-derived CDR1 and CDR2 are SGHTA and FQGNSA. The ends were cut back, 3 bases at V and 3 bases at J, with 11 bases in the middle. This CDR3 has 14 amino acids. CDR3 sequence (DNA): TGTGCCAGCAGCTTTAGGTCGGGGGAAGAGACCCAGTACTTC. Amino acids: CASSFRSGEETQYF. The whole variable domain, remainder taken from reference TRBV7-2 and TRBJ2-5, is GAGVSQSPSNKVTEKGKDVELRCDPISGHTALYWYRQSLGQGLEFLIYFQGNSAPDKSGLPSDRFSAERTGGSVSTLTIQRTQQEDSAVYLCASSFRSGEETQYFGPGTRLLVL.

V and J are TRBV10-3 and TRBJ2-7; possible D gene TRBD1, 6 bases. Trimming removed 10 bases from V and 5 bases from J, with 21 bases in between. Per the germline V gene, CDR1 is ENHRY and CDR2 is SYGVKD. The CDR3 runs to 14 residues. CDR3 bases: TGTGCCACCACTGAGAACAGGGATCACCACGAGCAGTACTTC. This translates into CATTENRDHHEQYF.

This chain connects TRBV11-3 to TRBJ2-1; 7 nucleotides match TRBD1. V gave up 1 base and J gave up 10 bases; unmatched junction bases: 1. This CDR3 is built from 12 residues. Germline V gives CDR1 SGHNT, CDR2 YENEEA. CDR3: CASSLGGQEQFF. The CDR3 DNA reads TGTGCCAGCAGCTTAGGGGGACAGGAGCAGTTCTTC.

The chain is built from TRBV5-6 and TRBJ1-3; the D gene is possibly TRBD1 (5 bases). V was shortened by 3 bases and J by 4 bases, with 14 bases between the two germline ends. Germline V lookup: CDR1 SGHDT, CDR2 YYEEEE. The CDR3 covers 15 residues. The CDR3 reads CASSSIGRGGNTIYF. CDR3 coding DNA: TGTGCCAGCAGCTCGATCGGGAGGGGAGGAAACACCATATATTTT.

In its sample, this clone was seen once. The chain links TRBV5-1 to TRBJ2-7, with D perhaps matching TRBD2 (5 bases). The germline V gene encodes CDR1 SGHRS and CDR2 YFSETQ. Between the trimmed V and J ends, which lost 0 bases and 3 bases, there was a span of 13 bases. There are 15 residues in the CDR3. The CDR3 loop is CASSLALATLYEQYF. The CDR3 DNA reads as TGCGCCAGCAGCTTGGCCTTAGCGACACTCTACGAGCAGTACTTC.

The J gene is TRBJ1-1, the V gene TRBV27, with 10 bases matching TRBD1. Germline lookup yields CDR1 MNHEY and CDR2 SMNVEV (reference sequence). This CDR3 has 13 residues. Trimming took 3 bases from V and 12 from J; bases not matched to a gene: 7. The CDR3 sequence is CASSLMGQGRTFF. CDR3 bases: TGTGCCAGCAGTTTGATGGGACAGGGGAGAACTTTCTTT.

This chain uses TRBV7-3 with TRBJ2-1; TRBD2 agrees at 10 bases. The germline gives CDR1 SGHTA, CDR2 FQGTGA. Losses at the gene ends were 5 bases for V and 7 bases for J; bases not matched to a gene: 8. This CDR3 spans 15 amino acids. DNA for the CDR3: TGTGCCAGCAGCCCAAGGGCTAGCGGGAGAAATGAGCAGTTCTTC. It is translated as CASSPRASGRNEQFF.

This chain joins TRBV6-1 and TRBJ1-5, with D perhaps TRBD1 (6 bases). CDR3 length: 16 residues. From germline, CDR1 is MNHNS and CDR2 SASEGT. V gave up 4 bases and J gave up 0 bases, with 13 bases separating them. In DNA, the CDR3 is TGTGCCAGCAGTGGAAACAGGGAAAATAGCAATCAGCCCCAGCATTTT. Its protein is CASSGNRENSNQPQHF.

This clone appeared a single time. The V and J genes are TRBV6-2 or TRBV6-3 and TRBJ2-6; tentative D call: TRBD1 (6 bases). The V gene's germline CDR1 is MNHEY and CDR2 SVGEGT. Trimming took 4 bases from V and 1 from J, leaving 23 bases between them. The CDR3 totals 20 residues. This CDR3 is CASSLSTQRLGASGANVLTF. CDR3 DNA: TGTGCCAGCAGTTTATCAACCCAGAGGCTGGGGGCGTCTGGGGCCAACGTCCTGACTTTC.

This chain connects TRBV18 to TRBJ2-5; 12 bases match TRBD2. The trim removed 6 bases at V and 2 bases at J, leaving 7 bases unmatched. Germline loops: CDR1 KGHSH, CDR2 LQKENI. The CDR3 runs 16 residues. CDR3 bases: TGTGCCAGCTCCCTAGGACTAGCGGGGTTTCAAGAGACCCAGTACTTC. This encodes CASSLGLAGFQETQYF.

The gene calls are TRBV19 and TRBJ1-2; D not certain. Per germline, CDR1 LNHDA and CDR2 SQIVND (reference sequence). The germline V and J ends were trimmed by 8 bases and 5 bases, with 15 bases remaining between them. This CDR3 is 13 amino acids long. The CDR3 DNA follows: TGTGCCAGTGGTGGGCAGGCCCATTATGGCTACACCTTC. This translates into CASGGQAHYGYTF.

This rearrangement joins TRBV27 to TRBJ1-4, with 8 bases matching TRBD1. With V trimmed by 7 bases and J by 8 bases, 9 bases remained unmatched. The CDR3 is made up of 14 amino acids. Germline CDR1 reads MNHEY; CDR2 reads SMNVEV (reference sequence). The CDR3 protein is CASTSATGVEKLFF. The CDR3 bases are TGTGCCAGCACCTCCGCGACAGGGGTGGAAAAACTGTTTTTT.

The V and J genes are TRBV7-2 and TRBJ2-5, with 7 nucleotides matching TRBD2. The trim removed 2 bases at V and 4 bases at J, leaving 1 base unmatched. The CDR3 has 13 amino acids. CDR1 and CDR2 from the germline V gene are SGHTA and FQGNSA. This chain's CDR3 is CASSLWGGETQYF. As DNA, the CDR3 is TGTGCCAGCAGCTTATGGGGGGGAGAGACCCAGTACTTC. The full variable domain, its missing parts supplied by reference TRBV7-2 and TRBJ2-5, is GAGVSQSPSNKVTEKGKDVELRCDPISGHTALYWYRQSLGQGLEFLIYFQGNSAPDKSGLPSDRFSAERTGGSVSTLTIQRTQQEDSAVYLCASSLWGGETQYFGPGTRLLVL.

This sequence joins TRBV2 and TRBJ2-2; the D gene is possibly TRBD1 (6 bases). Trimming shortened V by 6 bases and J by 7 bases, and 15 bases separated the two germline ends. Germline assignment: CDR1 SNHLY and CDR2 FYNNEI. The CDR3 loop spans 14 amino acids. CDR3 loop: CASRSEQGVGELFF. The DNA for the CDR3 is TGTGCCAGCAGATCGGAACAGGGAGTCGGGGAGCTGTTTTTT.